The 16 T cell receptor beta chains listed next were all sequenced from one sample in a study of cytomegalovirus exposure and HLA in healthy donors. The PCR was carried out with 60 Vbeta primers and 13 Jbeta primers. Measured with immunoSEQ multiplex PCR; TCRdb has only the in-frame clones, and not every one. This sample yields 140,000 to 150,000 clones, of which approximately 84% are seen a single time; roughly 10% belongs to the top ten. Sequencing was carried out using PBMCs. These receptors came from a woman in her sixties in good health and CMV-seropositive.

The table lists this clone with a count of one. The V and J genes are TRBV5-4 and TRBJ2-2; 8 bases are shared with TRBD2. After removal of 0 bases from V and 2 bases from J, the junction contained 6 bases not matched to a gene. The CDR3 is 17 residues long. Germline lookup yields CDR1 SGHNT and CDR2 YYREEE (reference sequence). The CDR3 region is CASSLGRTSGNTGELFF. The CDR3 DNA sequence: TGTGCCAGCAGCTTGGGGCGCACTAGCGGCAACACCGGGGAGCTGTTTTTT. Full variable domain (rest looked up from reference TRBV5-4 and TRBJ2-2): ETGVTQSPTHLIKTRGQQVTLRCSSQSGHNTVSWYQQALGQGPQFIFQYYREEENGRGNFPPRFSGLQFPNYSSELNVNALELDDSALYLCASSLGRTSGNTGELFFGEGSRLTVL.

The chain is built from TRBV19 and TRBJ1-5; D not certain. V shed 10 bases and J shed 1 base, with 20 bases lying between them. The CDR3 length is 16 residues. Germline CDR1 is LNHDA and CDR2 is SQIVND (reference sequence). The CDR3 loop reads CATLPKAVNSNQPQHF. The CDR3 DNA is TGTGCCACCCTCCCTAAGGCGGTTAACAGCAATCAGCCCCAGCATTTT.

Details on this clone: Without the conserved terminal phenylalanine or tryptophan, this CDR3 likely stems from a read error. The gene calls are TRBV5-1 and TRBJ2-7, with a possible D match to TRBD1 (6 bases). V lost 7 bases and J lost 4, with 18 bases in between. The germline CDR1 and CDR2 sequences are SGHRS and YFSETQ. CDR3 length: 14 residues. The chain's CDR3 is CASAPGAPLYEQYL. In DNA form, the CDR3 reads TGCGCCAGCGCCCCAGGGGCTCCCTTGTACGAGCAGTACCTC.

The CDR3 nucleotides read TGTGCCAGCAGCTTATCGGGACTAGATTTCACAGATACGCAGTATTTT. This gives the protein CASSLSGLDFTDTQYF. J is TRBJ2-3 and V is TRBV7-9, with TRBD2 matching over 8 bases. CDR1 is SEHNR and CDR2 is FQNEAQ in the germline V gene (reference sequence). The length of the CDR3 is 16 residues. V gave up 2 bases and J gave up 2 bases; unmatched junction bases: 6.

This clone was counted once. The chain carries TRBV4-3 and TRBJ2-3, with 7 nucleotides matching TRBD1. The CDR3 totals 17 residues. The germline CDR1 and CDR2 sequences are LGHNA and YSLEER. Trimming took 2 bases from V and 5 from J; bases not matched to a gene: 13. CDR3 in amino acids: CASSQTGTAFRRDTQYF. CDR3 DNA sequence: TGCGCCAGCAGCCAAACCGGGACAGCCTTTCGCCGAGATACGCAGTATTTT.

This chain connects TRBV7-9 to TRBJ2-5; 7 bases are a match to TRBD1. V lost 1 base, J lost 7 bases, and 3 bases stayed unmatched. The CDR3 extends over 13 amino acids. Germline CDR1 reads SEHNR; CDR2 reads FQNEAQ (reference sequence). The CDR3 loop reads CASSLGTGLTQYF. Written as DNA, the CDR3 is TGTGCCAGCAGCTTAGGGACAGGCTTGACCCAGTACTTC.

The rearrangement links TRBV2 to TRBJ1-5, with TRBD1 as a possible D gene (6 bases). With 6 bases removed from V and 3 bases from J, the gap between germline ends came to 12 bases. This CDR3 is 14 amino acids long. In germline, CDR1 is SNHLY, CDR2 FYNNEI. The CDR3 is CASSADSFNQPQHF. CDR3 coding DNA: TGTGCCAGCAGCGCGGACAGCTTCAATCAGCCCCAGCATTTT.

The chain is built from TRBV28 and TRBJ2-7, with D perhaps matching TRBD1 (6 bases). V lost 5 bases and J 6 bases, leaving 20 bases between the germline ends. CDR1 MDHEN and CDR2 SYDVKM come from the germline V gene. This CDR3 region has 15 residues. In DNA, the CDR3 is TGTGCCAGCAGTCCCCCCCGGGGCCCCAGGGGCGAGCAGTACTTC. It codes for CASSPPRGPRGEQYF.

The V gene is TRBV7-9, the J gene TRBJ1-5; perhaps TRBD1 as D (5 bases). Germline V lookup: CDR1 SEHNR, CDR2 FQNEAQ (reference sequence). The V end lost 4 bases, the J end lost 6 bases, and 16 bases lay between the germline ends. The CDR3 length is 15 residues. CDR3 DNA sequence: TGTGCCAGCAGCTCAAGTTTAGCCACAGGTCAGCCCCAGCATTTT. Its protein is CASSSSLATGQPQHF. Looking up the rest from reference TRBV7-9 and TRBJ1-5 gives the full variable domain: DTGVSQNPRHKITKRGQNVTFRCDPISEHNRLYWYRQTLGQGPEFLTYFQNEAQLEKSRLLSDRFSAERPKGSFSTLEIQRTEQGDSAMYLCASSSSLATGQPQHFGDGTRLSIL.

The chain links TRBV5-6 to TRBJ1-5; D is undetermined. This CDR3 has 14 amino acids. V was cut by 2 bases and J by 1 base, with 7 bases left in between. Germline V gene sequence: CDR1 SGHDT, CDR2 YYEEEE. The CDR3 reads CASSFTLSNQPQHF. CDR3 bases: TGTGCCAGCAGCTTCACTCTGAGCAATCAGCCCCAGCATTTT.

This chain connects TRBV29-1 to TRBJ1-1; no definite D call. Germline CDR1 is SQVTM and CDR2 is ANQGSEA. Trimming pared 1 base from V and 1 base from J, leaving 10 bases between. The CDR3 has 14 residues. CDR3 amino acids: CSVEVAGSNTEAFF. CDR3 DNA sequence: TGCAGCGTTGAAGTTGCAGGATCGAACACTGAAGCTTTCTTT.

This clone appeared a single time. The same CDR3 arises from other DNA sequences in this sample as well. The rearrangement links TRBV5-4 to TRBJ2-2, with unresolved D. Germline loops: CDR1 SGHNT, CDR2 YYREEE (reference sequence). V was cut by 0 bases and J by 2 bases, with 5 bases left in between. There are 14 residues in the CDR3. CDR3 loop: CASSLVSNTGELFF. For the CDR3, the DNA is TGTGCCAGCAGCTTGGTCAGTAACACCGGGGAGCTGTTTTTT.

This rearrangement joins TRBV5-1 to TRBJ2-1; 7 nucleotides match TRBD2. The trim removed 2 bases at V and 8 bases at J, leaving 13 bases unmatched. The germline V gene encodes CDR1 SGHRS and CDR2 YFSETQ. This CDR3 region has 16 residues. CDR3 coding DNA: TGCGCCAGCAGCTTTACAGCGGGACTTATGGTCGATGAGCAGTTCTTC. It codes for CASSFTAGLMVDEQFF.

The chain has TRBV11-2 and TRBJ2-7, with D uncertain. This CDR3 has 11 residues. The germline gives CDR1 SGHAT, CDR2 FQNNGV. The V end lost 5 bases, the J end lost 6 bases, and 8 bases lay between the germline ends. CDR3 in DNA: TGTGCCAGCAGCCGTACTTCCGAGCAGTACTTC. Its protein product is CASSRTSEQYF.

The chain employs TRBV11-2 and TRBJ2-7; 8 nucleotides agree with TRBD2. The CDR3 spans 15 residues. CDR1 SGHAT and CDR2 FQNNGV come from the germline V gene. V was pared by 4 bases and J by 0 bases, with 5 bases of the junction left unmatched. The CDR3 nucleotides read TGTGCCAGCAGCTCACTAGCGGAACTCTCCTACGAGCAGTACTTC. Its protein product is CASSSLAELSYEQYF.

The chain recombines TRBV6-5 with TRBJ1-6; the D gene is possibly TRBD1 (6 bases). Trimming took off 6 bases at V and 2 bases at J, with 11 bases between the two ends. Per germline, CDR1 MNHEY and CDR2 SVGAGI. This CDR3 comprises 15 residues. The CDR3 DNA reads TGTGCCAGCAGGAGCGGGGGCACCTATAATTCACCCCTCCACTTT. It encodes CASRSGGTYNSPLHF.